This TCR beta chain originates from a study of T cells in Graves' hyperthyroidism and ophthalmopathy. The CDR3 is made up of 18 amino acids. The V segment lost 2 bases and the J segment 5 bases; nucleotides outside the gene matches: 13. The V gene's germline CDR1 is SEHNR and CDR2 FQNEAQ (reference sequence). Amplified regions were TCR beta CDR3 sequences from RNA transcripts. The study used the HTBI primer set for a first-round RT-PCR of the TCR CDR3. From the multiplex PCR reads, TCRdb called clonotypes with MiXCR, one entry per CDR3 protein. The sample shows 350,000 to 450,000 distinct CDR3 sequences, about 15% of them seen only once.

This TCR derives from a woman aged 60-70 years with Graves' hyperthyroidism. The chain combines TRBV7-9 with TRBJ2-7; 12 positions agree with TRBD1. The sample taken for sequencing was blood. The CDR3 protein is CASSLSKGGTGGRDEQYF. The DNA for the CDR3 is TGTGCCAGCAGCTTATCTAAGGGGGGGACAGGGGGCAGGGACGAGCAGTACTTC.